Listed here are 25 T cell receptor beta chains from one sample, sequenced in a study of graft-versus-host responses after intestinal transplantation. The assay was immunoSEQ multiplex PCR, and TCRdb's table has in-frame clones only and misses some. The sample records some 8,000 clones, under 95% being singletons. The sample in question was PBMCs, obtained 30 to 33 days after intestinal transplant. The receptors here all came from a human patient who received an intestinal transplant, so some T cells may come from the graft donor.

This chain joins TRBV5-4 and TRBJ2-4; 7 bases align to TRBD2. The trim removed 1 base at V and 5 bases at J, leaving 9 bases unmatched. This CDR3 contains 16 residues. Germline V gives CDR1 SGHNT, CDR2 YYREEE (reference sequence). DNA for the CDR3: TGTGCCAGCAGCTTGTTGGGAGGGGAAATCGAAAACATTCAGTACTTC. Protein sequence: CASSLLGGEIENIQYF. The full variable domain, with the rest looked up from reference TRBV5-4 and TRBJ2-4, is ETGVTQSPTHLIKTRGQQVTLRCSSQSGHNTVSWYQQALGQGPQFIFQYYREEENGRGNFPPRFSGLQFPNYSSELNVNALELDDSALYLCASSLLGGEIENIQYFGAGTRLSVL.

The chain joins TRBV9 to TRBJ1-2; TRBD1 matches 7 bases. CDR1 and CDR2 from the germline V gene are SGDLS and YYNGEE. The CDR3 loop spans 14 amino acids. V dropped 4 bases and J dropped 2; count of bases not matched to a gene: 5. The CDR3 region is CASSTRTGNYGYTF. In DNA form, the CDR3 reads TGTGCCAGCAGCACCCGGACAGGAAACTATGGCTACACCTTC.

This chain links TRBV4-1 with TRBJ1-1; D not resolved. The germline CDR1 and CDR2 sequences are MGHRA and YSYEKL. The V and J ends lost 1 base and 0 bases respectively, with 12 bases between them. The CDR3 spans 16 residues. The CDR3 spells CASSQGSKSVNTEAFF. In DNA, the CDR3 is TGCGCCAGCAGCCAAGGTTCAAAAAGTGTGAACACTGAAGCTTTCTTT.

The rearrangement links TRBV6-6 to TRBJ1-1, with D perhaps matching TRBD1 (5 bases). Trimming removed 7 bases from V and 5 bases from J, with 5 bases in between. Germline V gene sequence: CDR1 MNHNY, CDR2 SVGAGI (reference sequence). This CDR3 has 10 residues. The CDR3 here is CASKGTEAFF. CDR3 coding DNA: TGTGCCAGCAAGGGGACTGAAGCTTTCTTT.

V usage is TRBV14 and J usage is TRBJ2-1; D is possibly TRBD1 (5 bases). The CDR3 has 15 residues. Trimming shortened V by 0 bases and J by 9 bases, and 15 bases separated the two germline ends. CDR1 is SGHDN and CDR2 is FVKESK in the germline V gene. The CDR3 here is CASSQEKGVWGEQFF. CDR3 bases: TGTGCCAGCAGCCAAGAAAAAGGGGTTTGGGGTGAGCAGTTCTTC.

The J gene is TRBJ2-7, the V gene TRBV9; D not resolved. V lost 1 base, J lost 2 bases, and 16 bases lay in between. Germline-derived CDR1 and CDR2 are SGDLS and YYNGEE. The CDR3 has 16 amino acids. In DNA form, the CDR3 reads TGTGCCAGCAGCGTACCCCAGGCAGTCCTAACCTACGAGCAGTACTTC. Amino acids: CASSVPQAVLTYEQYF. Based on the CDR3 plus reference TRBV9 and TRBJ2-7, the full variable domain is DSGVTQTPKHLITATGQRVTLRCSPRSGDLSVYWYQQSLDQGLQFLIQYYNGEERAKGNILERFSAQQFPDLHSELNLSSLELGDSALYFCASSVPQAVLTYEQYFGPGTRLTVT.

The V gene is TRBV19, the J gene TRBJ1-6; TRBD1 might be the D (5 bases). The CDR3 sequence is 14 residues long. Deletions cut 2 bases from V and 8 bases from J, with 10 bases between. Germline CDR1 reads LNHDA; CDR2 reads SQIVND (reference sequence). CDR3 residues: CASSIQGGDSPLHF. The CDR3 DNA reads TGTGCCAGTAGTATACAGGGAGGTGATTCACCCCTCCACTTT.

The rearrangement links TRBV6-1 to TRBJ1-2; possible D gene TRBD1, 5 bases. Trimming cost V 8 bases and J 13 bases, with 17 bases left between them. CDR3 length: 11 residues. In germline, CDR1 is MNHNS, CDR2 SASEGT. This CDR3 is CASLGGGTVTF. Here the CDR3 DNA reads TGTGCCAGCCTCGGGGGAGGGACTGTCACCTTC.

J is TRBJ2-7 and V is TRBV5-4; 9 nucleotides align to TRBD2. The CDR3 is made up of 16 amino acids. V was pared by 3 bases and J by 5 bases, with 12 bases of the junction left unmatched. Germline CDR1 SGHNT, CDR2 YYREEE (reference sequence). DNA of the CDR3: TGTGCCAGCAGCTCACATCGGGCGGGGGGGCCCCACGAGCAGTACTTC. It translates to CASSSHRAGGPHEQYF.

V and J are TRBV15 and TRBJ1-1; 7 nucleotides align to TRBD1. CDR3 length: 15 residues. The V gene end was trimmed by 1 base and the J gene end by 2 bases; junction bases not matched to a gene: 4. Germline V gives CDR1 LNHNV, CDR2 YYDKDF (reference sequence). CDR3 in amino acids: CATSRGQGLNTEAFF. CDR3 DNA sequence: TGTGCCACCAGCAGAGGACAGGGCCTAAACACTGAAGCTTTCTTT.

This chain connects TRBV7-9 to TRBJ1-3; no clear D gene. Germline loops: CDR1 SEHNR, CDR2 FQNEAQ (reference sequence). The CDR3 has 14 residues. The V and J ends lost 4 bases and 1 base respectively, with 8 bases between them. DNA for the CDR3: TGTGCCAGCAGCTCCCAGGCTTCTGGAAACACCATATATTTT. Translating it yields CASSSQASGNTIYF.

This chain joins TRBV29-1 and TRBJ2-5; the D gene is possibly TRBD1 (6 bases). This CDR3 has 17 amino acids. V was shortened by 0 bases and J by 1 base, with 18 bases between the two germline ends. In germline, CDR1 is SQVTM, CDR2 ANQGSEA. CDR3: CSVEDPRLQGFQETQYF. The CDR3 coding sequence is TGCAGCGTTGAAGATCCCCGCCTACAGGGTTTCCAAGAGACCCAGTACTTC.

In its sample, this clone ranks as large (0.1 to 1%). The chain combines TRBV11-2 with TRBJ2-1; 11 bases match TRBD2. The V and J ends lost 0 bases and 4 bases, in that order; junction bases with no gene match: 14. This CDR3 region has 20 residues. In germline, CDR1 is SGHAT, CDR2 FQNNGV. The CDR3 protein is CASSLDGLAGGTVLYNEQFF. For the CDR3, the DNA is TGTGCCAGCAGCTTAGACGGCCTAGCGGGGGGCACGGTACTTTACAATGAGCAGTTCTTC.

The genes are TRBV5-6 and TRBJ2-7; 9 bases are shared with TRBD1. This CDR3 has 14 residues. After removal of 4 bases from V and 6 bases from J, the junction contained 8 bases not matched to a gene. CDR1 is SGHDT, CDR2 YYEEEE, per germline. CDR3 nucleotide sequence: TGTGCCAGCAGCCCCGGGACAGGGCGAGGCGAGCAGTACTTC. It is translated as CASSPGTGRGEQYF.

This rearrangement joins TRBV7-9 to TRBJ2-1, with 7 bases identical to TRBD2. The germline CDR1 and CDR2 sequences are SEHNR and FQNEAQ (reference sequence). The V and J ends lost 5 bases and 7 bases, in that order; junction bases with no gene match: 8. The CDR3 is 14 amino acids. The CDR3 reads CASSPPLGGNEQFF. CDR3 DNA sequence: TGTGCCAGCAGCCCACCTTTGGGGGGGAATGAGCAGTTCTTC. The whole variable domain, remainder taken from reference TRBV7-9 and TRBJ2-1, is DTGVSQNPRHKITKRGQNVTFRCDPISEHNRLYWYRQTLGQGPEFLTYFQNEAQLEKSRLLSDRFSAERPKGSFSTLEIQRTEQGDSAMYLCASSPPLGGNEQFFGPGTRLTVL.

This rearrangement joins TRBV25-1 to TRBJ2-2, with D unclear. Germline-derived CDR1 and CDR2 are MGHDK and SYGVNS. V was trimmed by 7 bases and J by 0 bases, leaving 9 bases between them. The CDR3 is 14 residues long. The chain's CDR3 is CASTLNPNTGELFF. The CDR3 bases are TGTGCCAGCACCCTGAACCCGAACACCGGGGAGCTGTTTTTT.

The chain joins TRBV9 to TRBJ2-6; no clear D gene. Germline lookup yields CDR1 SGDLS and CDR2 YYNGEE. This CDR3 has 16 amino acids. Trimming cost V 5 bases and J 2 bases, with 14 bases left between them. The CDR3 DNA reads TGTGCCAGCAGTATATTTACGTGGGCTGGGGCCAACGTCCTGACTTTC. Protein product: CASSIFTWAGANVLTF. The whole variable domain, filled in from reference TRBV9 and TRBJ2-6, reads DSGVTQTPKHLITATGQRVTLRCSPRSGDLSVYWYQQSLDQGLQFLIQYYNGEERAKGNILERFSAQQFPDLHSELNLSSLELGDSALYFCASSIFTWAGANVLTFGAGSRLTVL.

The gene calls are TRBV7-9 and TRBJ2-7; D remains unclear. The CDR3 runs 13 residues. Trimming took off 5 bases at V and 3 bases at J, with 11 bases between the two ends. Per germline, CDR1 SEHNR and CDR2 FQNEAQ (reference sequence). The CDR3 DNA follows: TGTGCCAGCAGCCTGGAGACTTTCTACGAGCAGTACTTC. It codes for CASSLETFYEQYF.

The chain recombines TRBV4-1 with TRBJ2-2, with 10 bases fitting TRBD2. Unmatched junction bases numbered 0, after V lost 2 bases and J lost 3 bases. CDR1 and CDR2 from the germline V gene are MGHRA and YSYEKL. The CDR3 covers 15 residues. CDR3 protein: CASSQLAGDTGELFF. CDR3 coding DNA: TGCGCCAGCAGCCAACTAGCGGGGGACACCGGGGAGCTGTTTTTT.

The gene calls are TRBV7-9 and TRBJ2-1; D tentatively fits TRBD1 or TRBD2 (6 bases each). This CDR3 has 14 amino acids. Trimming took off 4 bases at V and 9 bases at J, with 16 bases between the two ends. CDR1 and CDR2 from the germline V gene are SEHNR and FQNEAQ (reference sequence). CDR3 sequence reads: CASSSGATRGEQFF. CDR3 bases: TGTGCCAGCAGCTCGGGGGCGACAAGGGGTGAGCAGTTCTTC. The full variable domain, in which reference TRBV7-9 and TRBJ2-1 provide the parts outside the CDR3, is DTGVSQNPRHKITKRGQNVTFRCDPISEHNRLYWYRQTLGQGPEFLTYFQNEAQLEKSRLLSDRFSAERPKGSFSTLEIQRTEQGDSAMYLCASSSGATRGEQFFGPGTRLTVL.

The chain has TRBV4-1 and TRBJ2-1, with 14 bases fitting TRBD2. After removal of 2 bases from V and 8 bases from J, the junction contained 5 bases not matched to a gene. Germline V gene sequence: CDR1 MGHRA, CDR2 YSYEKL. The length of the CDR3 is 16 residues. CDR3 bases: TGCGCCAGCAGCCAACAAGGGACTAGCGGGGGTTATGAGCAGTTCTTC. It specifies CASSQQGTSGGYEQFF.

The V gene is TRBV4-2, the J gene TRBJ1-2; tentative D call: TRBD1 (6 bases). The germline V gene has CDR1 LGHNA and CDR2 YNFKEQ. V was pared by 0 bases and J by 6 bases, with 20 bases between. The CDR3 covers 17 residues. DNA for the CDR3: TGTGCCAGCAGCCAAGACTTCAAGGGGGGGCCTTCGGATGGCTACACCTTC. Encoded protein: CASSQDFKGGPSDGYTF.

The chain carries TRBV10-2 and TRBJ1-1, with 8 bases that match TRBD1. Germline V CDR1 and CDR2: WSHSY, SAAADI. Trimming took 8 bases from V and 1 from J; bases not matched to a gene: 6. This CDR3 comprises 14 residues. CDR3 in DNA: TGCGCCAGCGTTAGTACAGGGGGGAACACTGAAGCTTTCTTT. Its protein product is CASVSTGGNTEAFF.

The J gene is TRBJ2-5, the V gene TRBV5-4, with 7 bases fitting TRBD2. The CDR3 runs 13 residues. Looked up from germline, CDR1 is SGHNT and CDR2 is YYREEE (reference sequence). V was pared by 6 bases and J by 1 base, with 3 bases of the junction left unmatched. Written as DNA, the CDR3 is TGTGCCAGCACATCGGGGGGCCAAGAGACCCAGTACTTC. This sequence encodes CASTSGGQETQYF.

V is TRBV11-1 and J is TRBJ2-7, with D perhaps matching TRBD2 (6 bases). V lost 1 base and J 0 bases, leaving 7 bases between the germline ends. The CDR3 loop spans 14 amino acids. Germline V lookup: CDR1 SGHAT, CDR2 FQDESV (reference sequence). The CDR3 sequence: CASSLDGSSYEQYF. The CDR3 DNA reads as TGTGCCAGCAGCTTAGACGGGAGCTCCTACGAGCAGTACTTC. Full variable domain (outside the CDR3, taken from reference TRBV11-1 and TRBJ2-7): EAEVAQSPRYKITEKSQAVAFWCDPISGHATLYWYRQILGQGPELLVQFQDESVVDDSQLPKDRFSAERLKGVDSTLKIQPAELGDSAMYLCASSLDGSSYEQYFGPGTRLTVT.